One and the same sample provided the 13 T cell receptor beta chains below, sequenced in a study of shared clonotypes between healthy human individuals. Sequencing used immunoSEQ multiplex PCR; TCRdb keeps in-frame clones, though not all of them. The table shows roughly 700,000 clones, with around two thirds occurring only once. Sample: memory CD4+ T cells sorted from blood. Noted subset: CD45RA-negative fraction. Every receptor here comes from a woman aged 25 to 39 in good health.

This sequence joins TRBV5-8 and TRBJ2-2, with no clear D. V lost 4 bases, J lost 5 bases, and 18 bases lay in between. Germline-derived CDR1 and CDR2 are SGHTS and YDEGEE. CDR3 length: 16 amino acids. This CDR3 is CASSQSAGASTGELFF. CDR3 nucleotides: TGTGCCAGCAGCCAATCGGCCGGAGCTTCTACCGGGGAGCTGTTTTTT.

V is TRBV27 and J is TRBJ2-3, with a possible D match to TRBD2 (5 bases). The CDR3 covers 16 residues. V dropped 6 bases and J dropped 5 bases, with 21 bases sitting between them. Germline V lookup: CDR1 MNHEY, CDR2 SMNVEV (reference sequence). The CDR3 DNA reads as TGTGCCAGCAGGCCACGCGTTGCCGGTCGGGGAGATACGCAGTATTTT. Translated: CASRPRVAGRGDTQYF.

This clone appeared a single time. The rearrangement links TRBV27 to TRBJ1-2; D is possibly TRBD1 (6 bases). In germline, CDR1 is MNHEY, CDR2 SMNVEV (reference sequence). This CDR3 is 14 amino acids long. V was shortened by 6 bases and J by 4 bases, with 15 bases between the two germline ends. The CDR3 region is CASRTGGVGYGYTF. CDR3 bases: TGTGCCAGCAGGACGGGGGGCGTTGGCTATGGCTACACCTTC.

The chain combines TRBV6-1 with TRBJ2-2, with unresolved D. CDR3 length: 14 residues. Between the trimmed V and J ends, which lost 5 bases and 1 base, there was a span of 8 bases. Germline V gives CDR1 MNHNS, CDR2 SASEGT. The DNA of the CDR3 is TGTGCCAGCAGTCGGAGTTTGAACACCGGGGAGCTGTTTTTT. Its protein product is CASSRSLNTGELFF.

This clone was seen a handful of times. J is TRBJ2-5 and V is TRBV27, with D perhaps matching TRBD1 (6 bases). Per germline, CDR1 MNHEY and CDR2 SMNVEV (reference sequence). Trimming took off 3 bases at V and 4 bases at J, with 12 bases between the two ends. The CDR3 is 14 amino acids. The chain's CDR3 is CASSFSGALETQYF. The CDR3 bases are TGTGCCAGCAGTTTTTCAGGGGCTTTAGAGACCCAGTACTTC.

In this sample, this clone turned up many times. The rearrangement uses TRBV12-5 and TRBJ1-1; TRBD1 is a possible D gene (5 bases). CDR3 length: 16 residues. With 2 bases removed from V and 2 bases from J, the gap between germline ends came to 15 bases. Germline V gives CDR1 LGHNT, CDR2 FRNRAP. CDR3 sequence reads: CASGLTRQLRNTEAFF. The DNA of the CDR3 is TGTGCTAGTGGTTTGACGAGACAGTTACGAAACACTGAAGCTTTCTTT.

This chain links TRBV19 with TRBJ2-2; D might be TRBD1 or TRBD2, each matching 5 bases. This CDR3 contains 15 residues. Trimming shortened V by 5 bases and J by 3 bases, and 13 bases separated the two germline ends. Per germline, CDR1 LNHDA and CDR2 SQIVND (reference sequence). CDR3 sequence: CASSLQRGYTGELFF. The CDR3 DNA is TGTGCCAGTAGTCTTCAGAGGGGCTACACCGGGGAGCTGTTTTTT.

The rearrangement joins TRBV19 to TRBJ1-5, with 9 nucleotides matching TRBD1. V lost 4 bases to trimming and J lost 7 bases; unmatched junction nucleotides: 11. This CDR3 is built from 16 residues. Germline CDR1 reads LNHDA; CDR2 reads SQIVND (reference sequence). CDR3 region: CASSTSDRGEGQPQHF. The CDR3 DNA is TGTGCCAGTAGTACCTCGGACAGGGGTGAAGGACAGCCCCAGCATTTT.

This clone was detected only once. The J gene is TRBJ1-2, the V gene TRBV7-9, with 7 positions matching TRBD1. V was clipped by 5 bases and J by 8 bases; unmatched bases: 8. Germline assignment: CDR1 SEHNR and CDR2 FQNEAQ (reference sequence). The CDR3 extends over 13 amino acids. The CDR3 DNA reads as TGTGCCAGCAGCCCCGACAGGGCCGAGGGCTACACCTTC. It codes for CASSPDRAEGYTF.

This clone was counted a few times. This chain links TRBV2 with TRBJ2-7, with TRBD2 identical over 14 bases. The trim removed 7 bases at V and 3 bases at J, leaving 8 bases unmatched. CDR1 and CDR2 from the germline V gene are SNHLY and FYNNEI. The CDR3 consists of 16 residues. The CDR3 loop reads CASIRGLAGEHYEQYF. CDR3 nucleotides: TGTGCCAGCATCAGGGGACTAGCGGGAGAACACTACGAGCAGTACTTC.

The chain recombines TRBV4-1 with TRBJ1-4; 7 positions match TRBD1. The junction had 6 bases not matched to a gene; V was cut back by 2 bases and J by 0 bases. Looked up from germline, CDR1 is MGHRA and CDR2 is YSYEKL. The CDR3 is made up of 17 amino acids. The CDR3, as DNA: TGCGCCAGCAGCCAACCGGGACAGAGCGCAACTAATGAAAAACTGTTTTTT. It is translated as CASSQPGQSATNEKLFF.

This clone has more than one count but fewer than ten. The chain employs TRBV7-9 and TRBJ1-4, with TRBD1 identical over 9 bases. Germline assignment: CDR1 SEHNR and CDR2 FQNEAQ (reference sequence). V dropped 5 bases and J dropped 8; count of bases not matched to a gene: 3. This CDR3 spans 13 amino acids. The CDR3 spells CASSRGTGEKLFF. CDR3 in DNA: TGTGCCAGCAGCCGAGGGACAGGGGAAAAACTGTTTTTT.

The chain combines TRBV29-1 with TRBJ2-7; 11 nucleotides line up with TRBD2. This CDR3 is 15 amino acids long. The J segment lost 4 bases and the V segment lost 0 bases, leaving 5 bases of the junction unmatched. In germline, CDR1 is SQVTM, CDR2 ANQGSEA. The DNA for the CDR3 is TGCAGCGTTGAAGATGGGAGACTAGCGGGGTACGAGCAGTACTTC. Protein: CSVEDGRLAGYEQYF.